A selection of T cell receptor beta chains follows, all from one sample in a study of cytomegalovirus exposure and HLA in healthy donors. Produced via immunoSEQ multiplex PCR; TCRdb's table is partial and in-frame only. Found here are around 300,000 clones, more than 55% of them singletons; the top ten hold about 2.2%. Sample: PBMCs. These receptors were collected from a female donor in good health and CMV-seronegative. Both conserved end residues are part of each CDR3. Each record gives: CDR3 length, J gene, V gene, clone size, D gene, CDR3 protein, CDR3 DNA. D genes are given only for firm matches. A row's size may be missing; if present it is once, few, many or a size class.

>15|TRBJ2-7|TRBV7-9|.|.
CASSLLEQGNYEQYF
TGTGCCAGCAGCTTGCTTGAACAGGGTAACTACGAGCAGTACTTC
>15|TRBJ2-5|TRBV6-6|.|TRBD2
CASRSAASGRETQYF
TGTGCCAGCAGGTCCGCGGCTAGCGGGAGAGAGACCCAGTACTTC
>16|TRBJ1-1|TRBV5-8|.|.
CASSLRGEGTYTEAFF
TGTGCCAGCAGCCTCCGCGGGGAGGGGACCTACACTGAAGCTTTCTTT
>10|TRBJ1-2|TRBV10-2|.|.
CASWGEEYTF
TGCGCCAGTTGGGGGGAAGAGTACACCTTC
>11|TRBJ1-3|TRBV11-3|.|.
CASSTGNTIYF
TGTGCCAGCTCCACTGGAAACACCATATATTTT
>14|TRBJ2-7|TRBV6-1|.|TRBD2
CASSPRGGSYEQYF
TGTGCCAGCAGTCCCCGGGGGGGAAGCTACGAGCAGTACTTC
>15|TRBJ2-7|TRBV6-5|.|.
CASSYSEQGWYEQYF
TGTGCCAGCAGTTACTCGGAGCAGGGATGGTACGAGCAGTACTTC
>15|TRBJ2-3|TRBV5-1|.|.
CASSLLIPSTDTQYF
TGCGCCAGCAGCTTACTAATTCCTAGCACAGATACGCAGTATTTT
>12|TRBJ2-1|TRBV27|.|.
CASGQLYNEQFF
TGTGCCAGCGGACAGTTGTACAATGAGCAGTTCTTC
>14|TRBJ2-1|TRBV10-1|once|TRBD2
CASSDPVLAGGKFF
TGCGCCAGCAGTGATCCAGTACTAGCGGGAGGAAAGTTCTTC
>15|TRBJ2-7|TRBV6-5|.|TRBD2
CASSSPRASGDEQYF
TGTGCCAGCAGTTCCCCCCGGGCTAGCGGGGACGAGCAGTACTTC
>13|TRBJ1-2|TRBV5-1|few|.
CASSLPSNYGYTF
TGCGCCAGCAGCTTGCCCTCCAACTATGGCTACACCTTC
>12|TRBJ1-1|TRBV5-1|.|TRBD1
CASSPGQGEAFF
TGCGCCAGCAGCCCGGGACAGGGAGAAGCTTTCTTT
>15|TRBJ2-1|TRBV21-1|.|.
CASSNSFSNYNEQFF
TGTGCCAGCAGCAACAGTTTCTCGAACTACAATGAGCAGTTCTTC
>17|TRBJ2-6|TRBV7-2|.|.
CASSLESRGLRANVLTF
TGTGCCAGCAGCTTAGAGTCCAGGGGTCTTAGGGCCAACGTCCTGACTTTC
>13|TRBJ1-3|TRBV30|.|TRBD1
CAGQGGTGNTIYF
TGTGCCGGACAGGGGGGAACTGGAAACACCATATATTTT
>15|TRBJ2-7|TRBV7-9|.|TRBD2
CASSPLPSGILKQYF
TGTGCCAGCAGCCCTCTGCCTAGCGGGATTCTCAAGCAGTACTTC
>12|TRBJ1-1|TRBV7-9|few|.
CASSLADIRAFF
TGTGCCAGCAGCTTAGCGGACATAAGAGCTTTCTTT
>14|TRBJ2-1|TRBV7-8|once|TRBD2
CASSSPRLAGTPFF
TGTGCCAGCAGCTCCCCCAGGTTAGCGGGAACCCCGTTCTTC
>16|TRBJ2-5|TRBV28|.|TRBD2
CASVPPLGGRGETQYF
TGTGCCAGCGTCCCTCCACTTGGCGGGAGAGGGGAGACCCAGTACTTC
>13|TRBJ2-6|TRBV6-1|.|TRBD1
CATQGQGANVLTF
TGTGCCACCCAGGGACAGGGGGCCAACGTCCTGACTTTC
>16|TRBJ2-7|TRBV9|.|TRBD1
CASSPQGTDHSYEQYF
TGTGCCAGCAGCCCCCAGGGGACAGACCACTCCTACGAGCAGTACTTC
>13|TRBJ2-7|TRBV5-1|.|.
CASSFGQTYEQYF
TGCGCCAGCAGCTTCGGACAGACCTACGAGCAGTACTTC
>13|TRBJ1-2|TRBV30|once|.
CAWSVIENMGYTF
TGTGCCTGGAGTGTCATCGAGAATATGGGCTACACCTTC
>17|TRBJ2-3|TRBV12-2|few|.
CASRPLRCGRDTDTQYF
TGTGCAAGTCGCCCACTGCGGTGCGGGAGAGACACAGATACGCAGTATTTT
>16|TRBJ1-2|TRBV7-9|few|TRBD1
CASSPRDRGDDYGYTF
TGTGCCAGCAGCCCACGGGACAGGGGGGACGACTATGGCTACACCTTC
>14|TRBJ2-7|TRBV27|few|.
CATSSEWRMYEQYF
TGTGCCACCTCCTCCGAGTGGCGGATGTACGAGCAGTACTTC
>20|TRBJ2-7|TRBV5-1|.|TRBD2
CASSLSPTGLAGFTHYEQYF
TGCGCCAGCAGCTTGTCCCCCACGGGACTAGCGGGATTTACCCACTACGAGCAGTACTTC
>18|TRBJ1-4|TRBV21-1|.|.
CASSNVVQGGGANEKLFF
TGTGCCAGCAGCAACGTGGTACAGGGCGGCGGCGCTAATGAAAAACTGTTTTTT
>15|TRBJ1-2|TRBV9|few|TRBD1
CASSALTGGSYGYTF
TGTGCCAGCAGCGCCCTCACAGGGGGTAGCTATGGCTACACCTTC
>12|TRBJ2-1|TRBV19|.|.
CASGSRYNEQFF
TGTGCCAGTGGTTCTAGGTACAATGAGCAGTTCTTC
>14|TRBJ1-2|TRBV7-9|.|.
CASSLGTTYYGYTF
TGTGCCAGCAGCTTAGGGACAACCTACTATGGCTACACCTTC
>13|TRBJ1-1|TRBV2|.|.
CASSEGGNTEAFF
TGTGCCAGCAGTGAAGGAGGGAACACTGAAGCTTTCTTT
>15|TRBJ1-4|TRBV15|.|.
CATSRAGAANEKLFF
TGTGCCACCAGCAGAGCGGGTGCAGCTAATGAAAAACTGTTTTTT
>16|TRBJ1-2|TRBV11-2|.|TRBD1
CASSLEGTEIYGGYTF
TGTGCCAGCAGCTTAGAGGGGACAGAGATTTACGGTGGCTACACCTTC
>17|TRBJ2-5|TRBV30|.|TRBD2
CAWSVAGGPGYQETQYF
TGTGCCTGGAGTGTAGCGGGAGGACCGGGGTACCAAGAGACCCAGTACTTC
>13|TRBJ2-1|TRBV5-1|few|.
CASSLGTANEQFF
TGCGCCAGCAGCTTGGGGACAGCCAATGAGCAGTTCTTC
>13|TRBJ2-7|TRBV15|.|.
CATSREDGQLLGF
TGTGCCACCAGCAGAGAGGACGGACAGCTATTAGGCTTC
>14|TRBJ1-2|TRBV2|.|TRBD1
CASITGTGVGGYTF
TGTGCCAGCATCACCGGGACAGGGGTGGGCGGCTACACCTTC
>18|TRBJ2-1|TRBV5-8|.|TRBD1
CASSLSLGDRGPYNEQFF
TGTGCCAGCAGCTTGTCCCTAGGGGACAGGGGCCCCTACAATGAGCAGTTCTTC
>14|TRBJ2-7|TRBV11-2|.|.
CASSRGGISYEQYF
TGTGCCAGCAGCCGAGGAGGTATCTCCTACGAGCAGTACTTC
>16|TRBJ1-2|TRBV28|.|.
CASSLWGTGYLYGYTF
TGTGCCAGCAGTTTATGGGGAACAGGGTACCTCTATGGCTACACCTTC
>13|TRBJ1-1|TRBV21-1|.|.
CASSKVAGEGAFF
TGTGCCAGCAGCAAAGTTGCAGGCGAGGGAGCTTTCTTT
>14|TRBJ1-1|TRBV6-1|.|.
CASKFKGEVSEAFF
TGTGCCAGCAAGTTCAAGGGAGAGGTTTCTGAAGCTTTCTTT
>14|TRBJ2-3|TRBV6-5|.|TRBD2
CASSAGLLTDTQYF
TGTGCCAGCAGTGCGGGACTACTCACAGATACGCAGTATTTT
>15|TRBJ2-7|TRBV6-5|few|TRBD1
CASRPGGMHSYEQYF
TGTGCCAGCAGGCCAGGGGGCATGCACTCCTACGAGCAGTACTTC
>15|TRBJ2-7|TRBV27|.|TRBD2
CASSLASSGSREQYF
TGTGCCAGCAGTTTAGCGTCTAGCGGGAGTCGCGAGCAGTACTTC
>14|TRBJ2-5|TRBV11-1|.|TRBD1
CASSSRDSQETQYF
TGTGCCAGCAGCTCCCGGGACAGCCAAGAGACCCAGTACTTC
>15|TRBJ1-1|TRBV11-2|.|.
CASSLIGQGGTEAFF
TGTGCCAGCAGCTTAATTGGGCAGGGAGGCACTGAAGCTTTCTTT
>12|TRBJ1-1|TRBV29-1|.|TRBD1
CSGDRGRTEAFF
TGCAGCGGGGACAGGGGGCGGACTGAAGCTTTCTTT
>11|TRBJ2-1|TRBV29-1|.|.
CSVARGNEQFF
TGCAGCGTCGCCAGAGGAAATGAGCAGTTCTTC
>17|TRBJ1-5|TRBV28|.|TRBD1
CASSLGTGGKSNQPQHF
TGTGCCAGCAGTTTAGGGACAGGGGGTAAGAGCAATCAGCCCCAGCATTTT